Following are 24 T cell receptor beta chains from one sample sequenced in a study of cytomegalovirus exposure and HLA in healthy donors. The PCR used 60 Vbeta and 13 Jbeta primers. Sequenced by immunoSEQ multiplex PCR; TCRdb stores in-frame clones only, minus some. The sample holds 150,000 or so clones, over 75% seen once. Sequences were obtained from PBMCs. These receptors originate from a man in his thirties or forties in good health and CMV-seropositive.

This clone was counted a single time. The CDR3 DNA sequence: TGCAGCGTCGCTGGGACAGAGATTTACAATGAGCAGTTCTTC. It translates to CSVAGTEIYNEQFF. The chain is built from TRBV29-1 and TRBJ2-1, with TRBD1 identical over 7 bases. CDR1 and CDR2 from the germline V gene are SQVTM and ANQGSEA. Trimming removed 6 bases from V and 4 bases from J; junction bases left unmatched: 9. The CDR3 extends over 14 amino acids.

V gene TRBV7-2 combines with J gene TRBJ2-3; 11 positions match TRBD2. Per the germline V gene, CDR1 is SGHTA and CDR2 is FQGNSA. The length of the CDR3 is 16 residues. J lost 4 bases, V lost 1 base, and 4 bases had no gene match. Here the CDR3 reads CASSLGIAGGPDTQYF. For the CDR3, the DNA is TGTGCCAGCAGCTTAGGAATAGCGGGGGGGCCAGATACGCAGTATTTT.

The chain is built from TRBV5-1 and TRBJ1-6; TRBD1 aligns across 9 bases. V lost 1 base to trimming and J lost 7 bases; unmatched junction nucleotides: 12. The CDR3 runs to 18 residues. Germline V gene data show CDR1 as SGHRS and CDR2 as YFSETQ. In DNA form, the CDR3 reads TGCGCCAGCAGCTTGACAGGGGGCGCCCTCCCGCAAAATTCACCCCTCCACTTT. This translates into CASSLTGGALPQNSPLHF.

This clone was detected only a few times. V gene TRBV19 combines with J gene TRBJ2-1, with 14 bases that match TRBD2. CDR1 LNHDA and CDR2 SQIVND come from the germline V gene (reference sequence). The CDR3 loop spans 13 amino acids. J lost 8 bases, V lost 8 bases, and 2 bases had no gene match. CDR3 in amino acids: CASGLAGGYEQFF. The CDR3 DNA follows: TGTGCCAGTGGACTAGCGGGAGGCTATGAGCAGTTCTTC.

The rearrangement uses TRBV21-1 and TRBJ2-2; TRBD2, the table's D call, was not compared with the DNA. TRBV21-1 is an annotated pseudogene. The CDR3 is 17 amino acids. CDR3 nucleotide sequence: TGTGCCAGCAGCATCGGACTAGCGGGAGAGTACACCGGGGAGCTGTTTTTT. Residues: CASSIGLAGEYTGELFF.

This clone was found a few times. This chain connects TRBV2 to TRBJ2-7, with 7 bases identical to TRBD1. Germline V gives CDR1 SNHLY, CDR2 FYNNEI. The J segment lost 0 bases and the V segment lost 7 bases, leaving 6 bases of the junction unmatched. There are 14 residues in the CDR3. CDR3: CASTQGVGSYEQYF. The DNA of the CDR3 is TGTGCCAGCACTCAGGGGGTCGGCTCCTACGAGCAGTACTTC.

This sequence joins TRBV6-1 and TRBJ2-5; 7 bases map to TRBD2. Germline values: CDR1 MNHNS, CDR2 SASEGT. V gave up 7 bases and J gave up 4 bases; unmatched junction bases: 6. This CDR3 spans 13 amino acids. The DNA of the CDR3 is TGTGCCAGCACCTGGGGGGGACGAGAGACCCAGTACTTC. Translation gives CASTWGGRETQYF.

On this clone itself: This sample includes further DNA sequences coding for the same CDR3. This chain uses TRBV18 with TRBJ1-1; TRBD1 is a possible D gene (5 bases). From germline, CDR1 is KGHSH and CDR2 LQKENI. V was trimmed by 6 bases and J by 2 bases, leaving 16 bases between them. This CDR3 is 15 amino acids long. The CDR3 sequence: CASSDIQGRNTEAFF. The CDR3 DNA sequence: TGTGCCAGCTCTGATATCCAGGGTCGAAACACTGAAGCTTTCTTT.

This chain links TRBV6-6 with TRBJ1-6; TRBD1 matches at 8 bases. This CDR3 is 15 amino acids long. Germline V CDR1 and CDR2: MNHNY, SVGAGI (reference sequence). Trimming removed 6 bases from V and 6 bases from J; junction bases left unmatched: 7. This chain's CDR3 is CASSLMGQANSPLHF. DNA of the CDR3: TGTGCCAGCAGCCTTATGGGACAGGCTAATTCACCCCTCCACTTT.

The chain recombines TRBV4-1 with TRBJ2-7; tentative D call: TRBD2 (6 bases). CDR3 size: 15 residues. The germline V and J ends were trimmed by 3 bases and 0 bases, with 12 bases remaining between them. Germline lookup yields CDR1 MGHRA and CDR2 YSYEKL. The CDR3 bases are TGCGCCAGCAGCCACCCGGGACTGCGCTCCTACGAGCAGTACTTC. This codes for CASSHPGLRSYEQYF.

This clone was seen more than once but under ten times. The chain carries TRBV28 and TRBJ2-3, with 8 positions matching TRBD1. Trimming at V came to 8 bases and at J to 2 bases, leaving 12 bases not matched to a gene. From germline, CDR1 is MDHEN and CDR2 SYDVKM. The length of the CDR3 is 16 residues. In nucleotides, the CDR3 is TGTGCCAGCCGTAGTCGTAGGACAGGGCCCACAGATACGCAGTATTTT. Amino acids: CASRSRRTGPTDTQYF.

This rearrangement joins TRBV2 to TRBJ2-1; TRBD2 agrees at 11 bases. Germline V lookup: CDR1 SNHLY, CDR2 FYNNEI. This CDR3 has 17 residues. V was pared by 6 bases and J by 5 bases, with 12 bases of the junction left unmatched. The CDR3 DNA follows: TGTGCCAGCAGGTTTACCGTAGCGGGAGGGCTTGACAATGAGCAGTTCTTC. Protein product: CASRFTVAGGLDNEQFF.

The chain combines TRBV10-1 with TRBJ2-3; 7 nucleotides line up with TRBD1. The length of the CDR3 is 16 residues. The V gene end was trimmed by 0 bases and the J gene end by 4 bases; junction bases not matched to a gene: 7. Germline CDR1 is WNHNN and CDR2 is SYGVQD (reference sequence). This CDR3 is CASSESVTGFSDTQYF. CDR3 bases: TGCGCCAGCAGTGAGTCGGTGACAGGGTTTTCAGATACGCAGTATTTT.

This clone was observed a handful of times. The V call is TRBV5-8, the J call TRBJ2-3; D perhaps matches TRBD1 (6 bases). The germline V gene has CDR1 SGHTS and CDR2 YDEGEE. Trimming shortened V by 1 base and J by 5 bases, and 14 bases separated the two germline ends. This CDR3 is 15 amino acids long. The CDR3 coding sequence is TGTGCCAGCAGCTTGTACAACAGGGCGGGAGATACGCAGTATTTT. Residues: CASSLYNRAGDTQYF.

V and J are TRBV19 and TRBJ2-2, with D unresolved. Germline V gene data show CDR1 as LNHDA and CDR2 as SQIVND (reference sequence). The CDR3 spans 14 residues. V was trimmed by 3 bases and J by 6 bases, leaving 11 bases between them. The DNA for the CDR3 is TGTGCCAGTAGTATTCTCACCACACCCGGGGAGCTGTTTTTT. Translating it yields CASSILTTPGELFF.

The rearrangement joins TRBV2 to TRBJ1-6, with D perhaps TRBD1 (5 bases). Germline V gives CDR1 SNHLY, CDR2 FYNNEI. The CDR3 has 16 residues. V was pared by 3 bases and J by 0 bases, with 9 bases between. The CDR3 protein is CASSEGGSSYNSPLHF. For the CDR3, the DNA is TGTGCCAGCAGTGAGGGGGGTAGCTCCTATAATTCACCCCTCCACTTT.

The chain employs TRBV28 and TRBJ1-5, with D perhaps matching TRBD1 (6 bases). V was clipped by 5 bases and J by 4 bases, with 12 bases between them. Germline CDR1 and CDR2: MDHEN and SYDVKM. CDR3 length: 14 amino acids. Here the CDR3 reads CASSGQISNQPQHF. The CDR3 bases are TGTGCCAGCAGTGGACAGATCTCAAATCAGCCCCAGCATTTT.

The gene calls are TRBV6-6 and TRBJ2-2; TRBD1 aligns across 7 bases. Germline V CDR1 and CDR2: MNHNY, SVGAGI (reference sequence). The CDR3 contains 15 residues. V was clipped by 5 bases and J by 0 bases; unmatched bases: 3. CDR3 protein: CASSHRGTNTGELFF. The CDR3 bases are TGTGCCAGCAGTCACAGGGGAACGAACACCGGGGAGCTGTTTTTT.

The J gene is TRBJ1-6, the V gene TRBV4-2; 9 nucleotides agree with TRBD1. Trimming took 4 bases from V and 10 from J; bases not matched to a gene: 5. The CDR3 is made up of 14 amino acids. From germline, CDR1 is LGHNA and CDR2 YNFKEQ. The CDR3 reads CASSLGQGESPLHF. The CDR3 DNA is TGTGCCAGCAGCCTGGGACAGGGAGAGTCACCCCTCCACTTT.

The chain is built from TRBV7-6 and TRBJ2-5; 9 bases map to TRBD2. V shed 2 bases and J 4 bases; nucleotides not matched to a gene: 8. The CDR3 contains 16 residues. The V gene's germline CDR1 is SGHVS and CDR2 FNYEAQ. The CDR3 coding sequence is TGTGCCAGCAGCTTAAGTAGCGGGAGCCCGGGAGAGACCCAGTACTTC. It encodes CASSLSSGSPGETQYF.

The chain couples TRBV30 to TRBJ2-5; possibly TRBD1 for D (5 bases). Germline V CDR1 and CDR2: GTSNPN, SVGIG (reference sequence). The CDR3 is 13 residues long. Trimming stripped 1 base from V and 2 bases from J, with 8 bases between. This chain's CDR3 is CAWSGQLQETQYF. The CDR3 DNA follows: TGTGCCTGGAGTGGACAGCTACAAGAGACCCAGTACTTC.

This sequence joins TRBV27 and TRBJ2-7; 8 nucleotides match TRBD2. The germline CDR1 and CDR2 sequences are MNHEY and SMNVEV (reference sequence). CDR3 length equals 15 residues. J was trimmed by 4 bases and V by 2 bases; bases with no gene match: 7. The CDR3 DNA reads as TGTGCCAGCAGTTTAGGGAGCGGGAGAGGGTACGAGCAGTACTTC. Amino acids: CASSLGSGRGYEQYF.

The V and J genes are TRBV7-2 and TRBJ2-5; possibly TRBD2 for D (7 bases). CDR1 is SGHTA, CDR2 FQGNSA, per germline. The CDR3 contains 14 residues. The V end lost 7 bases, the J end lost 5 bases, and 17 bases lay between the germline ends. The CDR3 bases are TGTGCCAGCACATTACAGGGAGGGCGGGAGACCCAGTACTTC. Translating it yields CASTLQGGRETQYF.

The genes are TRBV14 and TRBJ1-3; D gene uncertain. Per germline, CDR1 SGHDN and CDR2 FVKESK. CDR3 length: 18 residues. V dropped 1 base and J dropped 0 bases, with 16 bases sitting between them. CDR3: CASSQVEVGVLSGNTIYF. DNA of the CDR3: TGTGCCAGCAGCCAAGTCGAAGTCGGGGTCCTCTCTGGAAACACCATATATTTT.